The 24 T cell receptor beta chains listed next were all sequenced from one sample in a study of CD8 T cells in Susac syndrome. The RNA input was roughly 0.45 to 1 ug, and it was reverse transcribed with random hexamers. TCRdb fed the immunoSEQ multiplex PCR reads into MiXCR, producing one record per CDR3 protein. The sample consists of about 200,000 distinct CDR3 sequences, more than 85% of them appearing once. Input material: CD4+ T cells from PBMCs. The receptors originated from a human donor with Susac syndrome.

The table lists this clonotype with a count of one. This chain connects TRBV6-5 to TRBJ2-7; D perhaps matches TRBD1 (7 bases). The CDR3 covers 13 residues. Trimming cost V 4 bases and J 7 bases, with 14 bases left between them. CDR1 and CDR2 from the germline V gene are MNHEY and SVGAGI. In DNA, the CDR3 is TGTGCCAGCAGTTCATCACAGGGGAGGGAGCAGTACTTC. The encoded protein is CASSSSQGREQYF.

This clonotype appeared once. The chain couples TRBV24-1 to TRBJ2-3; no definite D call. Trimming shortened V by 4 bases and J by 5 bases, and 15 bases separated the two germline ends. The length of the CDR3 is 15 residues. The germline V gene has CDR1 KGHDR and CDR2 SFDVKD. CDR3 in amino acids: CATSDPPPKGDTQYF. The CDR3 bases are TGTGCCACCAGTGACCCACCCCCGAAGGGAGATACGCAGTATTTT.

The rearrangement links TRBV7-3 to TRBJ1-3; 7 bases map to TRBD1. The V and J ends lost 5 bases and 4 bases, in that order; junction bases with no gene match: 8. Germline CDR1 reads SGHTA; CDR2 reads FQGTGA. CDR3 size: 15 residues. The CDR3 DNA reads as TGTGCCAGCAGCCAAGCCGACAGGGCCGGAAACACCATATATTTT. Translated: CASSQADRAGNTIYF.

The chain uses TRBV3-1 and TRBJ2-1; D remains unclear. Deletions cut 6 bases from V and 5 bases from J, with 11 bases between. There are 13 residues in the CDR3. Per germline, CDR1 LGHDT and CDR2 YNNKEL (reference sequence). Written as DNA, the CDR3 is TGTGCCAGCAGTTCAGCCGAGGACAATGAGCAGTTCTTC. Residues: CASSSAEDNEQFF.

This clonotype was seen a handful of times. CDR3 sequence reads: CASSFSTGNTEAFF. Here the CDR3 DNA reads TGTGCCAGCAGCTTTTCGACAGGGAACACTGAAGCTTTCTTT. The V call is TRBV9, the J call TRBJ1-1; the D gene is possibly TRBD1 (6 bases). CDR3 length equals 14 residues. Germline assignment: CDR1 SGDLS and CDR2 YYNGEE. Trimming removed 4 bases at V and 1 base at J, with 11 bases between.

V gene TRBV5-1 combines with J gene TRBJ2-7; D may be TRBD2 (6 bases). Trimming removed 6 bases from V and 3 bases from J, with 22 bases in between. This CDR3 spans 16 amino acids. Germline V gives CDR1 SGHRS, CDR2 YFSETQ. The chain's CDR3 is CASKVGLGDSGYEQYF. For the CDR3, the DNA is TGCGCCAGCAAGGTGGGGCTGGGAGATAGCGGCTACGAGCAGTACTTC.

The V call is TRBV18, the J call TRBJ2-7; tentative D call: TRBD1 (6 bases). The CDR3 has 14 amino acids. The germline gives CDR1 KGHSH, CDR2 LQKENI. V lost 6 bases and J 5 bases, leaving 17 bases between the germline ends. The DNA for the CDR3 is TGTGCCAGCTCCTCCCTGGGGGCTGTGAACGAGCAGTACTTC. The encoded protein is CASSSLGAVNEQYF.

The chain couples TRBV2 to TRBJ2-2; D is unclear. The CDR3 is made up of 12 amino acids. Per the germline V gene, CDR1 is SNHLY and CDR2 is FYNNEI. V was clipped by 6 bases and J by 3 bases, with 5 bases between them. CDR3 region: CASSVDTGELFF. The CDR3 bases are TGTGCCAGCAGCGTTGACACCGGGGAGCTGTTTTTT.

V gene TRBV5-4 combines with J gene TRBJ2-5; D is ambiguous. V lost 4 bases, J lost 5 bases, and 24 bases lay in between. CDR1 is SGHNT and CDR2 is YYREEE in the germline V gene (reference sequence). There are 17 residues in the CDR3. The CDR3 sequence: CASSPSASYGSFETQYF. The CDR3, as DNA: TGTGCCAGCAGCCCGTCCGCTAGTTATGGAAGTTTCGAGACCCAGTACTTC.

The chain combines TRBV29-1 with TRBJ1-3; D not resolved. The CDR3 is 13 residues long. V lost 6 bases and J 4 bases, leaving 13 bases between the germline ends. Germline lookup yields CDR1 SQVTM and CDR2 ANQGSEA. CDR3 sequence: CSVSDVRGNTIYF. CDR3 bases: TGCAGCGTCTCTGACGTACGGGGAAACACCATATATTTT.

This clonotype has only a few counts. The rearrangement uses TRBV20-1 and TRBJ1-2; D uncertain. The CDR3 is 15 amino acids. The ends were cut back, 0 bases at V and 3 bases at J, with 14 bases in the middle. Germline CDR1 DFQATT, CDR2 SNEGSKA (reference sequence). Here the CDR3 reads CSARDREGPDYGYTF. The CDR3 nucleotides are TGCAGTGCTAGAGATCGGGAAGGCCCGGACTATGGCTACACCTTC.

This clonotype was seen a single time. Written as DNA, the CDR3 is TGTGCCAGTACCCGGGACGGAAGAAGAAACACTGAAGCTTTCTTT. Translating gives CASTRDGRRNTEAFF. V gene TRBV19 combines with J gene TRBJ1-1; the D gene is possibly TRBD1 (5 bases). Germline CDR1 reads LNHDA; CDR2 reads SQIVND (reference sequence). The CDR3 consists of 15 residues. V dropped 7 bases and J dropped 2 bases, with 17 bases sitting between them.

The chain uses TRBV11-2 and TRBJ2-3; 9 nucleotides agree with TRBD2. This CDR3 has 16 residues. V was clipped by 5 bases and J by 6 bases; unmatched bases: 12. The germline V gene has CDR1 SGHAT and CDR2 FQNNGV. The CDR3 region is CASSERWRGGPDTQYF. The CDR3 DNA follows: TGTGCCAGCAGCGAACGTTGGCGGGGGGGGCCCGATACGCAGTATTTT.

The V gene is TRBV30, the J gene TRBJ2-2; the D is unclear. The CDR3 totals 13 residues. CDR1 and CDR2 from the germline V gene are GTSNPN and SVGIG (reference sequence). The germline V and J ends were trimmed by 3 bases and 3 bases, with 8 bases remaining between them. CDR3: CAWRVSYTGELFF. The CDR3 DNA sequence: TGTGCCTGGAGAGTTTCTTACACCGGGGAGCTGTTTTTT.

CDR3 DNA: TGTGCCAGCAGTCTCTTCGGGGGGCACACTGAAGCTTTCTTT. Translated, it gives CASSLFGGHTEAFF. This chain uses TRBV25-1 with TRBJ1-1; D is perhaps TRBD1 (6 bases). The germline gives CDR1 MGHDK, CDR2 SYGVNS. Trimming took off 5 bases at V and 3 bases at J, with 13 bases between the two ends. CDR3 length: 14 amino acids.

CDR3 sequence reads: CASSLVGANNEQFF. The CDR3 region has the DNA TGTGCCAGCAGCTTAGTCGGCGCCAACAATGAGCAGTTCTTC. This rearrangement joins TRBV7-3 to TRBJ2-1; D remains ambiguous. Per germline, CDR1 SGHTA and CDR2 FQGTGA. V gave up 2 bases and J gave up 5 bases, with 10 bases separating them. The CDR3 loop spans 14 amino acids.

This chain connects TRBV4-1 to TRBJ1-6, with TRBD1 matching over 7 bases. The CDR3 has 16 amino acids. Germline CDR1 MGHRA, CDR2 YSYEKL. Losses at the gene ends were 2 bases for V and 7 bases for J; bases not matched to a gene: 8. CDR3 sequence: CASSQRQGFVNSPLHF. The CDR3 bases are TGCGCCAGCAGCCAAAGACAGGGATTTGTGAATTCACCCCTCCACTTT.

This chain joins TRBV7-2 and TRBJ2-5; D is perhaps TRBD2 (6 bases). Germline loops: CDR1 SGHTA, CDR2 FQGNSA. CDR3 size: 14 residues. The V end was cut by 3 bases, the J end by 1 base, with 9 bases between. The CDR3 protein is CASSFASAQETQYF. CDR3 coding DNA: TGTGCCAGCAGCTTTGCTAGCGCCCAAGAGACCCAGTACTTC.

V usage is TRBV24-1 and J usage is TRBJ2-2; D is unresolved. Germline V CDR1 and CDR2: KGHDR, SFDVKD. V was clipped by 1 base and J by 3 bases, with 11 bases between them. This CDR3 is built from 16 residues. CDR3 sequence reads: CATSDLWPQHTGELFF. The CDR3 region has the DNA TGTGCCACCAGTGATTTATGGCCGCAGCACACCGGGGAGCTGTTTTTT.

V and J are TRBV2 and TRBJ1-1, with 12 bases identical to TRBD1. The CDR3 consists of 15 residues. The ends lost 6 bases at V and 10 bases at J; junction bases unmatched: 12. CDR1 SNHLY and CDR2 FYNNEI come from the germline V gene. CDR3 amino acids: CASSPTGTGGRGAFF. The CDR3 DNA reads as TGTGCCAGCAGCCCAACGGGGACAGGGGGCCGGGGAGCTTTCTTT.

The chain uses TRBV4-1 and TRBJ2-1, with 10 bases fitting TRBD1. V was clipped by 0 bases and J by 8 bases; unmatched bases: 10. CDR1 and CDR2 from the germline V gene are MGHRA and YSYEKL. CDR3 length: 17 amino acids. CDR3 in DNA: TGCGCCAGCAGCCAAGAAACCGGGACAGGGGTAGGACATGAGCAGTTCTTC. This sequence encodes CASSQETGTGVGHEQFF.

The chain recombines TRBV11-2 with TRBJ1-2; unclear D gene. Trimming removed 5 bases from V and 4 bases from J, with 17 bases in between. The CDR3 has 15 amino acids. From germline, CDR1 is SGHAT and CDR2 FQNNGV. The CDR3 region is CASSPTASWGYGYTF. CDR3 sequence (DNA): TGTGCCAGCAGCCCGACCGCTTCCTGGGGCTATGGCTACACCTTC.

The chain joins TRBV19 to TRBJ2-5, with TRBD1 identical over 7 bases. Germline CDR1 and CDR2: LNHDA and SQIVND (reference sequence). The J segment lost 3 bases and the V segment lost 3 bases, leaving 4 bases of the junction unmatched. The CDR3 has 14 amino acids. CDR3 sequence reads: CASSMRQGEETQYF. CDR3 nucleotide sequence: TGTGCCAGTAGTATGCGACAGGGAGAAGAGACCCAGTACTTC.

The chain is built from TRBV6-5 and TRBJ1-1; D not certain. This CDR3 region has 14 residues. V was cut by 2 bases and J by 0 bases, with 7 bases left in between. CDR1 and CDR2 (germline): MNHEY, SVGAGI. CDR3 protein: CASSYRIMNTEAFF. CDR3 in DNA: TGTGCCAGCAGTTACCGGATCATGAACACTGAAGCTTTCTTT.